The 2 T cell receptor beta chains listed next were all sequenced from one sample in a study of human T cells and chemical hapten exposure. One entry per CDR3 protein results from TCRdb running MiXCR on the RACE reads. The table has about 250,000 distinct CDR3 sequences, 7.5% to 8% seen once. Time point specified: pre-sensitization, week 0. As for treatment: therapeutic diphenylcyclopropenone sensitization with weekly scalp DPC. The specimen comprised whole blood, sampled in connection with sensitization to the hapten diphenylcyclopropenone (DPC). The receptors stem from a man between 18 and 29 years old with alopecia areata. Some clones in this sample may be carry-over from other donors' samples.

This clonotype has a count of ten or more. The chain employs TRBV25-1 and TRBJ1-6; D remains ambiguous. This CDR3 contains 17 residues. Trimming took off 3 bases at V and 0 bases at J, with 12 bases between the two ends. In germline, CDR1 is MGHDK, CDR2 SYGVNS. The chain's CDR3 is CASSDEGGFSYNSPLHF. The CDR3 nucleotides are TGTGCCAGCAGTGACGAAGGCGGCTTCTCCTATAATTCACCCCTCCACTTT. Full variable domain (missing parts from reference TRBV25-1 and TRBJ1-6): EADIYQTPRYLVIGTGKKITLECSQTMGHDKMYWYQQDPGMELHLIHYSYGVNSTEKGDLSSESTVSRIRTEHFPLTLESARPSHTSQYLCASSDEGGFSYNSPLHFGNGTRLTVT.

This clonotype was counted between two and nine times. The chain uses TRBV6-5 and TRBJ1-5, with 8 bases matching TRBD1. V was clipped by 2 bases and J by 6 bases; unmatched bases: 6. CDR1 and CDR2 from the germline V gene are MNHEY and SVGAGI. The CDR3 runs 15 residues. The CDR3 DNA sequence: TGTGCCAGCAGTTACAGCCGGGACAGGAGTCAGCCCCAGCATTTT. It is translated as CASSYSRDRSQPQHF.